The 16 T cell receptor beta chains below all came from one sample that was sequenced in a study of T cells in Graves' hyperthyroidism and ophthalmopathy. RNA transcripts yielded amplified TCR beta CDR3 regions. RT-PCR in the first round (using the HTBI primer set) targeted the TCR CDR3. TCRdb re-analysed the multiplex PCR reads in MiXCR, keeping a single row per CDR3 protein. The sample includes approximately 630,000 distinct CDR3 sequences, 15% to 20% of them seen just once. Sample: blood. These receptor sequences come from a woman aged 30 to 39 with Graves' hyperthyroidism.

This clonotype was detected a few times. V and J are TRBV6-1 and TRBJ1-2; D is unclear. The germline gives CDR1 MNHNS, CDR2 SASEGT. V lost 6 bases, J lost 8 bases, and 19 bases lay in between. The CDR3 sequence is 14 residues long. CDR3 sequence: CASRETQRTSGYTF. In DNA, the CDR3 is TGTGCCAGCAGGGAGACCCAGCGGACCTCGGGCTACACCTTC.

Notes on this clonotype: Being one base from a much bigger clone, this may be a read error. CDR3: CSVLVSTDTQYF. The CDR3 bases are TGCAGCGTTCTGGTGTCCACAGATACGCAGTATTTT. The V gene is TRBV29-1, the J gene TRBJ2-3; D gene uncertain. Looked up from germline, CDR1 is SQVTM and CDR2 is ANQGSEA. The CDR3 runs 12 residues. V lost 5 bases and J 2 bases, leaving 8 bases between the germline ends.

This clonotype was counted ten times or more. The chain has TRBV2 and TRBJ2-5; D unclear. V was shortened by 3 bases and J by 2 bases, with 10 bases between the two germline ends. Germline assignment: CDR1 SNHLY and CDR2 FYNNEI. This CDR3 has 14 amino acids. This CDR3 is CASSEGGIQETQYF. CDR3 DNA sequence: TGTGCCAGCAGTGAGGGCGGAATACAAGAGACCCAGTACTTC.

The rearrangement joins TRBV15 to TRBJ2-3; a possible D gene is TRBD1 (5 bases). Looked up from germline, CDR1 is LNHNV and CDR2 is YYDKDF (reference sequence). The CDR3 loop spans 19 amino acids. The germline V and J ends were trimmed by 2 bases and 14 bases, with 35 bases remaining between them. CDR3 DNA sequence: TGTGCCACCAGCAGATTTGGCCCCCGAACAGGTACCCCGAGTCAGCAGGGGTATTTT. This sequence encodes CATSRFGPRTGTPSQQGYF.

This clonotype has at least ten counts. The chain recombines TRBV6-2 or TRBV6-3 with TRBJ2-3; 12 nucleotides align to TRBD2. Germline V lookup: CDR1 MNHEY, CDR2 SVGEGT. The CDR3 is 15 residues long. After removal of 4 bases from V and 2 bases from J, the junction contained 1 base not matched to a gene. The chain's CDR3 is CASSWTSGITDTQYF. For the CDR3, the DNA is TGTGCCAGCAGTTGGACTAGCGGGATCACAGATACGCAGTATTTT.

This clonotype has a count of ten or more. V gene TRBV5-1 combines with J gene TRBJ1-1; the D is unclear. V gave up 0 bases and J gave up 1 base, with 10 bases separating them. This CDR3 region has 15 residues. CDR1 is SGHRS and CDR2 is YFSETQ in the germline V gene. The CDR3 DNA sequence: TGCGCCAGCAGCTTGGGGGCAGGAGAGAACACTGAAGCTTTCTTT. This codes for CASSLGAGENTEAFF.

This clonotype was found many times. The chain uses TRBV12-3 or TRBV12-4 and TRBJ1-5; D not certain. The CDR3 consists of 14 residues. The V end lost 1 base, the J end lost 4 bases, and 8 bases lay between the germline ends. CDR3 nucleotides: TGTGCCAGCAGTTTAGTAGGGCTAAATCAGCCCCAGCATTTT. This gives the protein CASSLVGLNQPQHF.

This clonotype was recorded at least ten times. The chain joins TRBV3-1 to TRBJ2-5; 7 positions agree with TRBD2. This CDR3 comprises 15 residues. Germline CDR1 is LGHDT and CDR2 is YNNKEL (reference sequence). V dropped 2 bases and J dropped 5; count of bases not matched to a gene: 8. DNA for the CDR3: TGTGCCAGCAGCCAACCCTCACGGGGGGTCGAGACCCAGTACTTC. Its translation: CASSQPSRGVETQYF.

The table lists this clonotype with many counts. The chain recombines TRBV20-1 with TRBJ2-7, with TRBD2 matching over 13 bases. The CDR3 is made up of 13 amino acids. CDR1 DFQATT and CDR2 SNEGSKA come from the germline V gene (reference sequence). The CDR3 spells CSCGLAGVYGQYF. The DNA of the CDR3 is TGCAGCTGTGGACTAGCGGGAGTGTATGGGCAGTACTTC.

The gene calls are TRBV28 and TRBJ2-5; D unclear. Per the germline V gene, CDR1 is MDHEN and CDR2 is SYDVKM. The V end was cut by 1 base, the J end by 4 bases, with 4 bases between. The CDR3 consists of 12 residues. CDR3 sequence (DNA): TGTGCCAGCAGTTTATATATAGAGACCCAGTACTTC. As protein: CASSLYIETQYF.

Concerning this clonotype itself: A much more abundant neighbour one base away suggests this may be a read error. The chain carries TRBV11-2 and TRBJ2-1; 7 bases line up with TRBD1. There are 14 residues in the CDR3. From germline, CDR1 is SGHAT and CDR2 FQNNGV. CDR3 nucleotides: TGTGTCAGCAGCTTACAGGGGCCCCGCAATGAGCAGTTCTTC. Protein: CVSSLQGPRNEQFF. The entire variable domain, with the rest obtained from reference TRBV11-2 and TRBJ2-1, is as follows: EAGVAQSPRYKIIEKRQSVAFWCNPISGHATLYWYQQILGQGPKLLIQFQNNGVVDDSQLPKDRFSAERLKGVDSTLKIQPAKLEDSAVYLCVSSLQGPRNEQFFGPGTRLTVL.

The chain recombines TRBV7-9 with TRBJ2-1; perhaps TRBD2 as D (7 bases). Germline-derived CDR1 and CDR2 are SEHNR and FQNEAQ (reference sequence). Trimming took off 3 bases at V and 10 bases at J, with 19 bases between the two ends. The CDR3 sequence is 15 residues long. The CDR3 DNA reads TGTGCCAGCAGCTTCGGAGGGGGGGACGGGCACGAGCAGTTCTTC. Translating gives CASSFGGGDGHEQFF.

This clonotype appeared many times. The rearrangement joins TRBV15 to TRBJ1-1; D not certain. Trimming removed 1 base at V and 1 base at J, with 10 bases between. This CDR3 comprises 15 residues. Germline values: CDR1 LNHNV, CDR2 YYDKDF (reference sequence). The CDR3 sequence: CATSRVREENTEAFF. The CDR3 nucleotides are TGTGCCACCAGCAGAGTAAGGGAGGAGAACACTGAAGCTTTCTTT. The full variable domain, rest sourced from reference TRBV15 and TRBJ1-1, is DAMVIQNPRYQVTQFGKPVTLSCSQTLNHNVMYWYQQKSSQAPKLLFHYYDKDFNNEADTPDNFQSRRPNTSFCFLDIRSPGLGDTAMYLCATSRVREENTEAFFGQGTRLTVV.

This clonotype came up many times. The CDR3: CASSSRGGRGRGDTQYF. The CDR3 DNA reads TGCGCCAGCAGCTCCCGCGGGGGACGGGGCCGCGGAGATACGCAGTATTTT. This chain connects TRBV5-1 to TRBJ2-3; 7 nucleotides line up with TRBD2. The V and J ends lost 3 bases and 5 bases, in that order; junction bases with no gene match: 15. The germline gives CDR1 SGHRS, CDR2 YFSETQ. This CDR3 is 17 amino acids long.

The sample holds many counts of this clonotype. CDR3 amino acids: CASSTGLGEDTQYF. The CDR3 DNA is TGTGCCAGCAGTACCGGACTAGGGGAGGATACGCAGTATTTT. The chain carries TRBV11-2 and TRBJ2-3; 7 bases align to TRBD2. Germline lookup yields CDR1 SGHAT and CDR2 FQNNGV. The CDR3 length is 14 residues. Trimming took 6 bases from V and 6 from J; bases not matched to a gene: 9.

For this clonotype: A much larger clone differs by one base, so this may be a read error. The rearrangement links TRBV10-3 to TRBJ2-1, with 10 bases lining up with TRBD1. Trimming cost V 3 bases and J 13 bases; bases outside gene matches: 12. The CDR3 covers 15 residues. The germline CDR1 and CDR2 sequences are ENHRY and SYGVKD. CDR3 sequence (DNA): TGTGCCATCAGTGAAGGACAGGGGGAGGTTGAGACCCAGTTCTTC. As protein: CAISEGQGEVETQFF.